The 3 T cell receptor beta chains in this list originate from one sample, sequenced in a study of blood T cells in healthy people across ages. The use of a sample-barcoded 5' primer and a J-beta primer mix characterized a second PCR of roughly 7 to 11 cycles. TCRdb independently ran MiXCR on the 5' RACE reads; one entry per CDR3 protein. The sample consists of 700,000 to 950,000 distinct CDR3 sequences, roughly 47% of them appearing once. The sequencing input was blood. These receptors were collected from a woman in her sixties or seventies in good health.

The chain uses TRBV29-1 and TRBJ2-1, with 7 nucleotides matching TRBD2. V shed 2 bases and J 3 bases; nucleotides not matched to a gene: 4. The CDR3 length is 14 residues. Looked up from germline, CDR1 is SQVTM and CDR2 is ANQGSEA. For the CDR3, the DNA is TGCAGCGTTGAACTAGCGGCAAGCTACAATGAGCAGTTCTTC. Translation: CSVELAASYNEQFF.

This sequence joins TRBV14 and TRBJ2-7; D remains ambiguous. Deletions cut 0 bases from V and 1 base from J, with 7 bases between. Germline loops: CDR1 SGHDN, CDR2 FVKESK. The CDR3 has 14 residues. CDR3 sequence reads: CASSQDDVSYEQYF. For the CDR3, the DNA is TGTGCCAGCAGCCAAGACGACGTGTCCTACGAGCAGTACTTC.

This clonotype turned up a few times. V and J are TRBV11-2 and TRBJ2-7, with D possibly matching TRBD1 (6 bases). V was trimmed by 2 bases and J by 7 bases, leaving 15 bases between them. In germline, CDR1 is SGHAT, CDR2 FQNNGV. This CDR3 spans 14 amino acids. The CDR3 DNA reads TGTGCCAGCAGCTTACAGGGGAGAAGTCGTGAGCAGTACTTC. Protein: CASSLQGRSREQYF.